Listed below are T cell receptor beta chains from one sample, sequenced in a study. TCRdb ran MiXCR on the 5' RACE reads and lists one entry per CDR3 protein. The sample records tens of thousands of distinct CDR3 sequences, roughly 22% being singletons. The sample comprised memory CD4+ T cells sorted from a lymph node. The receptors were gathered from a female donor with breast cancer. The CDR3 runs from the conserved cysteine through the conserved F or W. A D gene is named only where the DNA matches it firmly. Some rows mark clone size as missing; the rest say once, few, many or name a class of expanded clone.

D gene	V gene	J gene	clone size	CDR3 DNA	CDR3 protein
-	TRBV4-1	TRBJ1-5	-	TGCGCCAGCAGCCAAGATGGGTTTCAGCCCCAGCATTTT	CASSQDGFQPQHF
-	TRBV12-3/TRBV12-4	TRBJ1-2	-	TGTGCCAGCAGGTTGGGGGGAACGGACTATGGCTACACCTTC	CASRLGGTDYGYTF
-	TRBV7-6	TRBJ1-1	few	TGTGCCAGCGGTATAATGAACACTGAAGCTTTCTTT	CASGIMNTEAFF
TRBD1	TRBV7-2	TRBJ2-7	-	TGTGCCAGCAGCTTCGGACAGGGGGTCAACGAGCAGTACTTC	CASSFGQGVNEQYF
-	TRBV20-1	TRBJ1-3	few	TGCAGTGCTAGAGAGAACAGGAGGGGAAACACCATATATTTT	CSARENRRGNTIYF
-	TRBV7-9	TRBJ2-3	many	TGTGCCAGCAGCTTATACCGAGGTGGCTTCACAGATACGCAGTATTTT	CASSLYRGGFTDTQYF
-	TRBV28	TRBJ1-4	-	TGTGCCAGCAGTATGAGGCCCCCAACTAATGAAAAACTGTTTTTT	CASSMRPPTNEKLFF
-	TRBV11-2	TRBJ2-7	-	TGTGCCAGCAGCTTAGTGAGACGCGAGCAGTACTTC	CASSLVRREQYF
-	TRBV24-1	TRBJ1-5	few	TGTGCCACCAGTGACCCATCAAGGGGACTGGACGATCAGCCCCAGCATTTT	CATSDPSRGLDDQPQHF
TRBD2	TRBV9	TRBJ2-3	-	TGTGCCAGCAGCCCAGCGGCTAGCGGAGTCACAGATACGCAGTATTTT	CASSPAASGVTDTQYF